This entry features one T cell receptor (beta chain) sequence. Its antigen is not identified. This sample is drawn from a study of T cell responses to AZD1222 COVID-19 vaccine. Germline V gene data show CDR1 as MNHNS and CDR2 as SASEGT. This CDR3 comprises 13 residues. V gave up 2 bases and J gave up 4 bases, with 6 bases separating them. Sequencing used immunoSEQ multiplex PCR; TCRdb keeps in-frame clones, though not all of them. The sample consists of about 140,000 clones, approximately 92% of them appearing once. Overall study findings and caveats: Females made up more of the donors, who were largely white British, and clonal diversity may have come out too low.

The rearrangement uses TRBV6-1 and TRBJ1-5; the D is unclear. The TCR sequence derives from an adult in good health. Specimen: peripheral blood, collected on day 0 of AZD1222 vaccination. The CDR3 reads CASSESRNQPQHF. CDR3 DNA: TGTGCCAGCAGTGAATCCCGAAATCAGCCCCAGCATTTT.